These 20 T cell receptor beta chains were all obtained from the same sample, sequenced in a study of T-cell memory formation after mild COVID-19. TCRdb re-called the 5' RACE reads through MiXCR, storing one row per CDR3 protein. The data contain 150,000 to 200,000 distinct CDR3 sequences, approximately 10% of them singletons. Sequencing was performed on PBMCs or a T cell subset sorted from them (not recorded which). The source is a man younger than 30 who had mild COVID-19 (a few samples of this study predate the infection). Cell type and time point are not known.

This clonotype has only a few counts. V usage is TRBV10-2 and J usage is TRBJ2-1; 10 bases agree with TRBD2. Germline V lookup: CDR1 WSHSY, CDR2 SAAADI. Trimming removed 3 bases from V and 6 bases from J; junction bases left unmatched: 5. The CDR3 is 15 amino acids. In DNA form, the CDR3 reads TGCGCCAGCAGTGAAGCGGGGGGGCCGGTCAATGAGCAGTTCTTC. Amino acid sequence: CASSEAGGPVNEQFF.

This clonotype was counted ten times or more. CDR3 nucleotides: TGTGCCAGCAGCCCGTCCGGGACGGAGGAGACCCAGTACTTC. Its translation is CASSPSGTEETQYF. The genes are TRBV3-1 and TRBJ2-5; D tentatively reads TRBD1 or TRBD2 (5 bases each). With 4 bases removed from V and 5 bases from J, the gap between germline ends came to 14 bases. The CDR3 runs 14 residues. Germline V gives CDR1 LGHDT, CDR2 YNNKEL (reference sequence).

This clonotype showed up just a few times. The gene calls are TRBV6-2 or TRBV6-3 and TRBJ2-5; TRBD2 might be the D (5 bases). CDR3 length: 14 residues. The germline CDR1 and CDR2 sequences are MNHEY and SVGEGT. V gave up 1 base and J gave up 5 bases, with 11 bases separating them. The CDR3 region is CASSYWGRRETQYF. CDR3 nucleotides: TGTGCCAGCAGTTACTGGGGAAGGAGGGAGACCCAGTACTTC.

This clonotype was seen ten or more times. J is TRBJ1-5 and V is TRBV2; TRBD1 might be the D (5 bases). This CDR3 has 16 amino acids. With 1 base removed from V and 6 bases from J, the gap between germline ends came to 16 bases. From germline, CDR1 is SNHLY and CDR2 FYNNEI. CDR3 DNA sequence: TGTGCCAGCAGTGAAGAATCAGGGATCTACAGTCAGCCCCAGCATTTT. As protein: CASSEESGIYSQPQHF.

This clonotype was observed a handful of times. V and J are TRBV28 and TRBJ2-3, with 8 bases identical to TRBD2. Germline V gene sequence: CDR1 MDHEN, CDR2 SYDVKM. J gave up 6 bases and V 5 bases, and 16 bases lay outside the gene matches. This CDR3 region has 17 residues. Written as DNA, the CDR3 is TGTGCCAGCAGTCCCACGGGGGGGGGTCCCGCAACTGATACGCAGTATTTT. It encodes CASSPTGGGPATDTQYF.

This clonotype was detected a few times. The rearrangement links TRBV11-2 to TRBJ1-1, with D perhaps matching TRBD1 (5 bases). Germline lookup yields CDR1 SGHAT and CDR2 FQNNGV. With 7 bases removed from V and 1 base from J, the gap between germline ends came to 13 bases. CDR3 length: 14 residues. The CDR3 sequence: CASTPTAGNTEAFF. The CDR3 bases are TGTGCCAGCACCCCGACAGCGGGGAACACTGAAGCTTTCTTT.

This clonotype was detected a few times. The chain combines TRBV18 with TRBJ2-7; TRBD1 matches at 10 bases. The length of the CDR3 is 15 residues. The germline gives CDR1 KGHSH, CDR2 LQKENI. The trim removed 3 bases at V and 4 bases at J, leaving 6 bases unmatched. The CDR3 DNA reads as TGTGCCAGCTCACCCCCGGGACAGGGGACGTACGAGCAGTACTTC. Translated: CASSPPGQGTYEQYF.

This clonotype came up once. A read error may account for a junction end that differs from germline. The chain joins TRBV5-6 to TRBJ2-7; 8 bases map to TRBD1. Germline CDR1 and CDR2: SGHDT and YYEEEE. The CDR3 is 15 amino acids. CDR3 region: CACSSRTGRLGEQYF. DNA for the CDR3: TGTGCCTGCAGCTCCCGGACAGGGCGGTTGGGCGAGCAGTACTTC.

CDR3 residues: CASSPALQGIDEKLFF. The CDR3 DNA sequence: TGTGCCAGCTCACCCGCCTTACAGGGGATTGATGAAAAACTGTTTTTT. This sequence joins TRBV18 and TRBJ1-4; TRBD1 matches 7 bases. V gave up 3 bases and J gave up 6 bases; unmatched junction bases: 10. Germline assignment: CDR1 KGHSH and CDR2 LQKENI. The CDR3 sequence is 16 residues long.

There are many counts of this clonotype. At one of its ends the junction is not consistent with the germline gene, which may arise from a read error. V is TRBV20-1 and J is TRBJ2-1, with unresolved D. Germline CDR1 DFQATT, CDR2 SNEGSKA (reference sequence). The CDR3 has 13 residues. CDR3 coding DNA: TGCAGTGCAAGAGTCTCGGCAGGAGCTGAGCAGTTCTTC. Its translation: CSARVSAGAEQFF.

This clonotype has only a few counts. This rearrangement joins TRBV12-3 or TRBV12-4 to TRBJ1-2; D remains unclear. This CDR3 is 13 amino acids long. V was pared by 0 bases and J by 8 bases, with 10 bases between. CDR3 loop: CASSLARVSGYTF. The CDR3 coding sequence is TGTGCCAGCAGTTTAGCCCGGGTCTCGGGCTACACCTTC.

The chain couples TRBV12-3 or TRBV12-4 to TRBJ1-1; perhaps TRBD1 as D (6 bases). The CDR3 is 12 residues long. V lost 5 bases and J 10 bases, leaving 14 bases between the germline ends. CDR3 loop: CASSGSGTRAFF. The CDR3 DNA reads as TGTGCCAGCAGTGGCTCCGGGACACGAGCTTTCTTT.

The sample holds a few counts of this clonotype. The CDR3 coding sequence is TGTGCCACCAGTGATTGGAGGGGGAATGAGCAGTTCTTC. Translated: CATSDWRGNEQFF. The chain joins TRBV24-1 to TRBJ2-1; D could derive from TRBD1 or TRBD2 (6 bases each). Trimming took 2 bases from V and 7 from J, leaving 8 bases between them. In germline, CDR1 is KGHDR, CDR2 SFDVKD. This CDR3 comprises 13 residues.

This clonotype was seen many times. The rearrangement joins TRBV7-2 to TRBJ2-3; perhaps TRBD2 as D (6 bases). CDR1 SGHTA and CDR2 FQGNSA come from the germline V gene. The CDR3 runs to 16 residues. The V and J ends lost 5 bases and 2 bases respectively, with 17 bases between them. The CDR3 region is CASSRRRTTNTDTQYF. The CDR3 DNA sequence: TGTGCCAGCAGCAGACGTCGGACTACCAACACAGATACGCAGTATTTT.

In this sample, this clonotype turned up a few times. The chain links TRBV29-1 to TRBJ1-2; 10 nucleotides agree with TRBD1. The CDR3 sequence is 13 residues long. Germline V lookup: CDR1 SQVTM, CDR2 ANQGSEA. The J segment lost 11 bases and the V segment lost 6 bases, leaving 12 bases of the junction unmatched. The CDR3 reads CSVNRDRGIGYTF. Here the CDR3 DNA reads TGCAGCGTAAACCGGGACAGGGGAATCGGGTACACCTTC.

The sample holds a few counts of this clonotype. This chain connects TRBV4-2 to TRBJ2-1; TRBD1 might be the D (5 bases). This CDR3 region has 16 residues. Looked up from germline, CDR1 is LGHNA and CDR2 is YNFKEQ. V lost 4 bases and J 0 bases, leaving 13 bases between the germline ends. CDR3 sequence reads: CASSPHTGSSYNEQFF. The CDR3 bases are TGTGCCAGCAGCCCCCATACAGGCAGCTCCTACAATGAGCAGTTCTTC.

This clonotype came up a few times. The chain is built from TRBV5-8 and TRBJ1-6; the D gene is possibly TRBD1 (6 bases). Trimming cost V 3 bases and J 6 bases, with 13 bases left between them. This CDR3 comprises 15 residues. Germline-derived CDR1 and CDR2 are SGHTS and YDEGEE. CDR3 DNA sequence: TGTGCCAGCAGCTCCTTCGGGGGCGGTAATTCACCCCTCCACTTT. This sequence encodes CASSSFGGGNSPLHF.

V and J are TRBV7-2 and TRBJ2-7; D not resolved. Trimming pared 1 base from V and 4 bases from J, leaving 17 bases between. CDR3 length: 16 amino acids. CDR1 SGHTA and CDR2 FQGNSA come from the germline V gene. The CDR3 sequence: CASSLVSLKPFYEQYF. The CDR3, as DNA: TGTGCCAGCAGCTTAGTGAGCCTAAAACCTTTTTACGAGCAGTACTTC.

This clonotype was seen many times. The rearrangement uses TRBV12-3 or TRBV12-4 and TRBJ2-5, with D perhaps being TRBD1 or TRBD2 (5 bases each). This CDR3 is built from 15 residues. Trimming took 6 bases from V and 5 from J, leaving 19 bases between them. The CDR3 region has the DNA TGTGCCAGCAGCCAGGAGTCGAGGGGCGCTGAGACCCAGTACTTC. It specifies CASSQESRGAETQYF.

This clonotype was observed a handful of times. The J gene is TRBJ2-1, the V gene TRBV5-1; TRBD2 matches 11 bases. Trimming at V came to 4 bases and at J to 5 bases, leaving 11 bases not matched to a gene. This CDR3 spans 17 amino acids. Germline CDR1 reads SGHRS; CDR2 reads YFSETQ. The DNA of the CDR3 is TGCGCCAGCAGCCTGGCCCGTCTAGCGGGGGGCCACAATGAGCAGTTCTTC. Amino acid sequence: CASSLARLAGGHNEQFF.